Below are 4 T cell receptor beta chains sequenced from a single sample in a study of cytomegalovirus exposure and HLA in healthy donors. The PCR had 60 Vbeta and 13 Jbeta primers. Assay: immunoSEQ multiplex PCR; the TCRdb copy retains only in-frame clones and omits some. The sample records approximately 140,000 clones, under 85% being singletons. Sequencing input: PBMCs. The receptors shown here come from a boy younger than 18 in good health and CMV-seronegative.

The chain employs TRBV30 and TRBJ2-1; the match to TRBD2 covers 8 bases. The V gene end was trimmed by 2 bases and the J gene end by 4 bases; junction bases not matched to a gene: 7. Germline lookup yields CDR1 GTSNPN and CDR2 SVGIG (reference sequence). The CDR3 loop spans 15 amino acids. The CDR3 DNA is TGTGCCTGGAGTAGCGTTAGCGGGACGTACAATGAGCAGTTCTTC. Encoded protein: CAWSSVSGTYNEQFF.

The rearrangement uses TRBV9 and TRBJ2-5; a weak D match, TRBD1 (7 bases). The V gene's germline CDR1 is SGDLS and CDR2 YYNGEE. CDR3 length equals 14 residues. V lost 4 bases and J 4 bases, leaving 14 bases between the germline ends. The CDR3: CASSPQGGGETQYF. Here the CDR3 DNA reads TGTGCCAGCAGCCCCCAGGGGGGAGGAGAGACCCAGTACTTC. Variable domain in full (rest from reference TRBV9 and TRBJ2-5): DSGVTQTPKHLITATGQRVTLRCSPRSGDLSVYWYQQSLDQGLQFLIQYYNGEERAKGNILERFSAQQFPDLHSELNLSSLELGDSALYFCASSPQGGGETQYFGPGTRLLVL.

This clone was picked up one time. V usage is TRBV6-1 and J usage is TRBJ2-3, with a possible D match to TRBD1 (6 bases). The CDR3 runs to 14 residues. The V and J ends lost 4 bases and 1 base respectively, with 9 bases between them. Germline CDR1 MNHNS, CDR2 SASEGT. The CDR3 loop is CASSARTGTDTQYF. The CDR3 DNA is TGTGCCAGCAGTGCACGGACAGGCACAGATACGCAGTATTTT.

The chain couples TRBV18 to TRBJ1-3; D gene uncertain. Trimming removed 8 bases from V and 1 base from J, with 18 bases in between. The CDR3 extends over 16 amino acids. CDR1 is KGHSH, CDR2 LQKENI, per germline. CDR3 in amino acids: CASADPGRGSGNTIYF. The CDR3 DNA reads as TGTGCCAGCGCCGACCCGGGCCGGGGTTCTGGAAACACCATATATTTT.